Shown below are 22 T cell receptor beta chains from a single sample sequenced in a study of response to subunit inactivated influenza vaccine. TCRdb ran MiXCR on the RT-PCR reads and lists one entry per CDR3 protein. Of about 520,000 distinct CDR3 sequences listed, under 8.5% are singletons. The sequences come from PBMCs from blood, collected about 23 months after vaccination. Receptors were obtained from a man between 50 and 70 years old who received an inactivated influenza vaccine.

J is TRBJ2-5 and V is TRBV15; no clear D gene. CDR3 size: 15 residues. Between the trimmed V and J ends, which lost 4 bases and 0 bases, there was a span of 12 bases. The germline CDR1 and CDR2 sequences are LNHNV and YYDKDF (reference sequence). This CDR3 reads CATSTVSSHQETQYF. The CDR3 DNA follows: TGTGCCACCAGCACTGTTTCTAGTCACCAAGAGACCCAGTACTTC.

Many counts were recorded for this clonotype. The genes are TRBV12-3 or TRBV12-4 and TRBJ1-1; 8 bases map to TRBD1. Trimming removed 7 bases from V and 5 bases from J; junction bases left unmatched: 12. CDR3 size: 15 residues. CDR3 residues: CASTLAGGKSTEAFF. Here the CDR3 DNA reads TGTGCCAGCACTCTTGCAGGGGGCAAGAGTACTGAAGCTTTCTTT.

This clonotype was observed a handful of times. The chain recombines TRBV12-3 or TRBV12-4 with TRBJ1-2; 7 nucleotides line up with TRBD1. This CDR3 comprises 14 residues. Trimming cost V 5 bases and J 4 bases; bases outside gene matches: 7. CDR3 in amino acids: CASSRDTGVYGYTF. In nucleotides, the CDR3 is TGTGCCAGCAGTCGCGATACAGGGGTCTATGGCTACACCTTC.

The CDR3 nucleotides are TGTGCCAGCAGAAACCTAGGGGGGACATTTTATGGCTACACCTTC. Protein product: CASRNLGGTFYGYTF. The chain links TRBV28 to TRBJ1-2; possible D gene TRBD1, 6 bases. Germline V gene lookup returns CDR1 MDHEN and CDR2 SYDVKM. This CDR3 is 15 amino acids long. Trimming took off 6 bases at V and 5 bases at J, with 19 bases between the two ends.

This clonotype was observed a handful of times. The chain recombines TRBV21-1 with TRBJ1-1; the table gives TRBD1 as D, unverified against the DNA. TRBV21-1 is tagged as a pseudogene. The length of the CDR3 is 20 residues. The CDR3 region is CASSKVVLCGGRGRNTEAFF. CDR3 in DNA: TGTGCCAGCAGCAAAGTTGTATTGTGTGGGGGCCGGGGGAGGAACACTGAAGCTTTCTTT.

This clonotype was detected ten times or more. The V call is TRBV6-2 or TRBV6-3, the J call TRBJ2-1; 9 bases are shared with TRBD2. The junction had 12 bases not matched to a gene; V was cut back by 8 bases and J by 13 bases. This CDR3 has 13 residues. From germline, CDR1 is MNHEY and CDR2 SVGEGT. The CDR3 region is CASRGGGGLDQFF. CDR3 coding DNA: TGTGCCAGCCGCGGGGGGGGAGGACTAGACCAGTTCTTC.

The chain recombines TRBV12-3 or TRBV12-4 with TRBJ2-1; tentatively, D is TRBD2 (6 bases). This CDR3 has 13 amino acids. V was pared by 6 bases and J by 10 bases, with 16 bases between. The CDR3 loop is CASRIGAAGEQFF. Here the CDR3 DNA reads TGTGCCAGCAGGATCGGGGCAGCGGGCGAGCAGTTCTTC.

There are many counts of this clonotype. The chain has TRBV28 and TRBJ1-5; D uncertain. Looked up from germline, CDR1 is MDHEN and CDR2 is SYDVKM. The V end was cut by 3 bases, the J end by 4 bases, with 13 bases between. This CDR3 contains 15 residues. The CDR3 bases are TGTGCCAGCAGTTTCCTGTCGGAAACTAATCAGCCCCAGCATTTT. Translated: CASSFLSETNQPQHF.

This clonotype was observed a handful of times. This chain connects TRBV6-6 to TRBJ1-1; TRBD1 is a possible D gene (6 bases). The CDR3 runs 12 residues. Germline CDR1 MNHNY, CDR2 SVGAGI (reference sequence). V was pared by 0 bases and J by 8 bases, with 7 bases between. The CDR3 DNA is TGTGCCAGCAGTTACTCGACAGGAGAAGCTTTCTTT. Protein product: CASSYSTGEAFF.

V is TRBV10-3 and J is TRBJ2-2; the D gene is possibly TRBD2 (6 bases). CDR1 is ENHRY, CDR2 SYGVKD, per germline. V lost 3 bases and J lost 2, with 10 bases in between. This CDR3 comprises 15 residues. DNA of the CDR3: TGTGCCATCAGTGATATAGCGGACAACACCGGGGAGCTGTTTTTT. It translates to CAISDIADNTGELFF.

This sequence joins TRBV15 and TRBJ2-1, with D unresolved. Trimming removed 1 base at V and 5 bases at J, with 6 bases between. The CDR3 totals 13 residues. Per the germline V gene, CDR1 is LNHNV and CDR2 is YYDKDF (reference sequence). The CDR3 loop reads CATSRGGNNEQFF. The CDR3 DNA sequence: TGTGCCACCAGCAGAGGTGGGAACAATGAGCAGTTCTTC. The variable domain in full, with the rest retrieved from reference TRBV15 and TRBJ2-1, is DAMVIQNPRYQVTQFGKPVTLSCSQTLNHNVMYWYQQKSSQAPKLLFHYYDKDFNNEADTPDNFQSRRPNTSFCFLDIRSPGLGDTAMYLCATSRGGNNEQFFGPGTRLTVL.

As regards this clonotype: Its ends do not fully match the called genes, so a read error is possible. The chain has TRBV5-1 and TRBJ2-3; D perhaps matches TRBD2 (6 bases). The germline gives CDR1 SGHRS, CDR2 YFSETQ. CDR3 size: 15 residues. CDR3 nucleotide sequence: TGCGCCAGCAGCCCACTGGGACTCCTCACAGATGCGCAGTATTTT. This encodes CASSPLGLLTDAQYF.

The V call is TRBV11-2, the J call TRBJ2-3; maybe TRBD1 (5 bases). Trimming pared 2 bases from V and 0 bases from J, leaving 12 bases between. Germline values: CDR1 SGHAT, CDR2 FQNNGV. The CDR3 has 16 residues. CDR3 in amino acids: CASSLFQGWSTDTQYF. Written as DNA, the CDR3 is TGTGCCAGCAGCTTATTTCAGGGTTGGAGCACAGATACGCAGTATTTT.

The chain combines TRBV28 with TRBJ1-1, with a possible D match to TRBD1 (5 bases). The ends were cut back, 5 bases at V and 1 base at J, with 14 bases in the middle. The CDR3 contains 15 residues. The germline gives CDR1 MDHEN, CDR2 SYDVKM. CDR3 nucleotide sequence: TGTGCCAGCAGTGGACACGGGACCGCGAACACTGAAGCTTTCTTT. Translation: CASSGHGTANTEAFF. The full variable domain, with the rest looked up from reference TRBV28 and TRBJ1-1, is DVKVTQSSRYLVKRTGEKVFLECVQDMDHENMFWYRQDPGLGLRLIYFSYDVKMKEKGDIPEGYSVSREKKERFSLILESASTNQTSMYLCASSGHGTANTEAFFGQGTRLTVV.

This clonotype came up many times. The chain uses TRBV20-1 and TRBJ2-7; tentatively, D is TRBD2 (6 bases). The CDR3 extends over 13 amino acids. Between the trimmed V and J ends, which lost 2 bases and 7 bases, there was a span of 15 bases. Germline-derived CDR1 and CDR2 are DFQATT and SNEGSKA (reference sequence). The CDR3 region has the DNA TGCAGTGCTAGACTTCCGGGGGTGGGGGAGCAGTACTTC. Translated, it gives CSARLPGVGEQYF.

The chain recombines TRBV9 with TRBJ2-3; 15 bases are shared with TRBD2. The CDR3 length is 15 residues. The junction had 5 bases not matched to a gene; V was cut back by 6 bases and J by 6 bases. The germline CDR1 and CDR2 sequences are SGDLS and YYNGEE. CDR3 coding DNA: TGTGCCAGCAAGGGACTAGCGGGGGGCAGGGATACGCAGTATTTT. Translated, it gives CASKGLAGGRDTQYF.

The chain is built from TRBV20-1 and TRBJ2-1; TRBD1 aligns across 8 bases. The CDR3 sequence is 16 residues long. The ends lost 1 base at V and 7 bases at J; junction bases unmatched: 12. Germline V lookup: CDR1 DFQATT, CDR2 SNEGSKA (reference sequence). The CDR3 DNA reads as TGCAGTGCTAGAGTTGGTACGGGACAGGTCTTTAATGAGCAGTTCTTC. Amino acid sequence: CSARVGTGQVFNEQFF.

This clonotype was counted between two and nine times. J is TRBJ1-5 and V is TRBV6-2 or TRBV6-3; D is perhaps TRBD1 (5 bases). The CDR3 is made up of 15 amino acids. The ends were cut back, 6 bases at V and 0 bases at J, with 12 bases in the middle. Germline V gene lookup returns CDR1 MNHEY and CDR2 SVGEGT. CDR3 protein: CASSDRVNSNQPQHF. CDR3 in DNA: TGTGCCAGCAGCGACAGAGTAAATAGCAATCAGCCCCAGCATTTT.

The V and J genes are TRBV20-1 and TRBJ2-3; 7 positions agree with TRBD2. The CDR3 has 14 residues. In germline, CDR1 is DFQATT, CDR2 SNEGSKA (reference sequence). V lost 8 bases, J lost 3 bases, and 11 bases stayed unmatched. The CDR3 DNA follows: TGCAGTAGCGTGGCTAGCGGCAGAACAGATACGCAGTATTTT. Its translation is CSSVASGRTDTQYF.

The table lists this clonotype with many counts. The J gene is TRBJ1-1, the V gene TRBV7-2; D is unclear. This CDR3 has 14 residues. V lost 5 bases to trimming and J lost 0 bases, with 10 bases between them. CDR1 and CDR2 (germline): SGHTA, FQGNSA. CDR3 amino acids: CASSRGTMNTEAFF. CDR3 sequence (DNA): TGTGCCAGCAGCCGAGGCACCATGAACACTGAAGCTTTCTTT.

This clonotype was counted at least ten times. The J gene is TRBJ2-1, the V gene TRBV29-1; TRBD1 might be the D (5 bases). Trimming took off 6 bases at V and 8 bases at J, with 11 bases between the two ends. This CDR3 contains 11 residues. CDR1 and CDR2 (germline): SQVTM, ANQGSEA. The CDR3 coding sequence is TGCAGCGTGGACCAGGGCTATGAGCAGTTCTTC. It yields the protein CSVDQGYEQFF.

This clonotype occurred many times. The chain joins TRBV6-5 to TRBJ1-2; no clear D gene. CDR3 length equals 15 residues. Per germline, CDR1 MNHEY and CDR2 SVGAGI. Trimming took 2 bases from V and 8 from J, leaving 18 bases between them. As DNA, the CDR3 is TGTGCCAGCAGTTACGCCGGGAGATACGCTAAAGGCTACACCTTC. It translates to CASSYAGRYAKGYTF.